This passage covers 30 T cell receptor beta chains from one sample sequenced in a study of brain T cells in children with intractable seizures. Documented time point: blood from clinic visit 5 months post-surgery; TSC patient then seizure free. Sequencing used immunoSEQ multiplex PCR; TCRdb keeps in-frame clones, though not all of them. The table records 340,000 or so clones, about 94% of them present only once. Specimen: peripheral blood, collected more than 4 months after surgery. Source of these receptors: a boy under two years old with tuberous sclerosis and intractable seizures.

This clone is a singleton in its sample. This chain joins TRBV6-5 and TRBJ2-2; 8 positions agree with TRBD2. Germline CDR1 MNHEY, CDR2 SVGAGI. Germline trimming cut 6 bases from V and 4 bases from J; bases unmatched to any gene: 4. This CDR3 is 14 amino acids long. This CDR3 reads CASSPGGGTGELFF. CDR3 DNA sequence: TGTGCCAGCAGCCCCGGGGGGGGCACCGGGGAGCTGTTTTTT.

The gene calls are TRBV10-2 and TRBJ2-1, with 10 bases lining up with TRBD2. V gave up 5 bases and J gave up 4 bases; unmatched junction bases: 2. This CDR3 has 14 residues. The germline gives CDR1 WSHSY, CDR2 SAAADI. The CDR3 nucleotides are TGCGCCAGCAGTCTAGCGGGAGCATACAATGAGCAGTTCTTC. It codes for CASSLAGAYNEQFF.

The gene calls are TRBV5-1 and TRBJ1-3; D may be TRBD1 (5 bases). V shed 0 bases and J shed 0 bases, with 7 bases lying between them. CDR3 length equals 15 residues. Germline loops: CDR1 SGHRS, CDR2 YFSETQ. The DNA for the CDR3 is TGCGCCAGCAGCTTGGACGGGGGCTCTGGAAACACCATATATTTT. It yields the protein CASSLDGGSGNTIYF.

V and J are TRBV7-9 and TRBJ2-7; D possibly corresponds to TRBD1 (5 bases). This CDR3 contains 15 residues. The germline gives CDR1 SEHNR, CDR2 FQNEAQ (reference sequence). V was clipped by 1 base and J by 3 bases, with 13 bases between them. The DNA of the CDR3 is TGTGCCAGCAGCTTAGACCTTAGACAGAGCTACGAGCAGTACTTC. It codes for CASSLDLRQSYEQYF.

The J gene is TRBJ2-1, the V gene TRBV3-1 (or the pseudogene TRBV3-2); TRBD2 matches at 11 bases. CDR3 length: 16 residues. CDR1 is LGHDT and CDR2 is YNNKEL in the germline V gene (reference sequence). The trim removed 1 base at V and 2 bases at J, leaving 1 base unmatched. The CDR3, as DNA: TGTGCCAGCAGCCAAGGTAGCGGGGGGGCCTACAATGAGCAGTTCTTC. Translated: CASSQGSGGAYNEQFF.

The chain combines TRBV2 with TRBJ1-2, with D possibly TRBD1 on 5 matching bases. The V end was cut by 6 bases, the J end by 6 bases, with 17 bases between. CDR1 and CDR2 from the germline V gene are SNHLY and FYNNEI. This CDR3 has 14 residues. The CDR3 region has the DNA TGTGCCAGCAGCCCCGGCGGGGCACTGGATGGCTACACCTTC. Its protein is CASSPGGALDGYTF.

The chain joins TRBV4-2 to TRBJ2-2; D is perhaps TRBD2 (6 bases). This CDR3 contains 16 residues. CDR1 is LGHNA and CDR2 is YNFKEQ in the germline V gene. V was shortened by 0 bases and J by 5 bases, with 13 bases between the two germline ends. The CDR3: CASSQDTGRGTGELFF. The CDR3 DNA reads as TGTGCCAGCAGCCAAGATACCGGGAGAGGAACCGGGGAGCTGTTTTTT.

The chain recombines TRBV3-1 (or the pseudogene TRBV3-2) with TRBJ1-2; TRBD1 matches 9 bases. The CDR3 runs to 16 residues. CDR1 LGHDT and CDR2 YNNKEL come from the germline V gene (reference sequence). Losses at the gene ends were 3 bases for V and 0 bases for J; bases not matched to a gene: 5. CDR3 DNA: TGTGCCAGCAGCCAGGGGACAGGGAAGTCTAACTATGGCTACACCTTC. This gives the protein CASSQGTGKSNYGYTF.

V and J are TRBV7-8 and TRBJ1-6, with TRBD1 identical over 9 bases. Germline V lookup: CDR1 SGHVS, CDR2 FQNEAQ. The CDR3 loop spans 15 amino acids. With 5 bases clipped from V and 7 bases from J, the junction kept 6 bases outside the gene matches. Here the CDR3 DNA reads TGTGCCAGCAGCAAGGGACAGGGATACAATTCACCCCTCCACTTT. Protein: CASSKGQGYNSPLHF.

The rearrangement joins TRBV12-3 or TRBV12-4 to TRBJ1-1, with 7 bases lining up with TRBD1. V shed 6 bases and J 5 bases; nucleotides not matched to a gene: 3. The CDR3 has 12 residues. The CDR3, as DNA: TGTGCCAGCAGCTCGGACAGGACTGAAGCTTTCTTT. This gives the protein CASSSDRTEAFF.

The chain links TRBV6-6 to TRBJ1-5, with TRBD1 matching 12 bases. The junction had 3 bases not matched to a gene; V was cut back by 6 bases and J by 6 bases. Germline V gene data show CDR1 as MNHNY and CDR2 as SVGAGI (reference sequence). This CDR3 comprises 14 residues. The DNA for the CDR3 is TGTGCCAGCAGGGGACAGGGGGCTCTTCAGCCCCAGCATTTT. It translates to CASRGQGALQPQHF.

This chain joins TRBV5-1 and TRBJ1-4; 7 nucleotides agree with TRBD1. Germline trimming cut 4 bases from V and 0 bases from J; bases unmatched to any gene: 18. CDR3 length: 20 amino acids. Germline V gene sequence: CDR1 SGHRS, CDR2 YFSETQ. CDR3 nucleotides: TGCGCCAGCAGCCCAACGGGGGGGACAGTTCGAGTTGCAACTAATGAAAAACTGTTTTTT. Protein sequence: CASSPTGGTVRVATNEKLFF.

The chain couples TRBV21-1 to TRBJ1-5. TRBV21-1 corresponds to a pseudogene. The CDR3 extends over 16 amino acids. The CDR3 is CASSKALVGGWQPQHF. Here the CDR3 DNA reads TGTGCCAGCAGCAAAGCGCTAGTGGGGGGTTGGCAGCCCCAGCATTTT.

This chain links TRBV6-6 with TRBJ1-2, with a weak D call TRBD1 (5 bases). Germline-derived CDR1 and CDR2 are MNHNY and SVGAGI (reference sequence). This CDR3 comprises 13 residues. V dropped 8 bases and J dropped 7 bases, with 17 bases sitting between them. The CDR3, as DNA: TGTGCCAGCGGTTTTTTTATGAGGGGTGGCTACACCTTC. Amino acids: CASGFFMRGGYTF.

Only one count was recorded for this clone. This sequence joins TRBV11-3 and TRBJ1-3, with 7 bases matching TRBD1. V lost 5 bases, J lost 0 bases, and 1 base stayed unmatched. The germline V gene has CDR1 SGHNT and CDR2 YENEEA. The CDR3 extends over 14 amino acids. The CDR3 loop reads CASSAGGSGNTIYF. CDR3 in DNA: TGTGCCAGCAGCGCAGGGGGCTCTGGAAACACCATATATTTT.

Here the CDR3 reads CAWSARHPEAFF. The CDR3 DNA reads TGTGCCTGGAGTGCCCGACATCCTGAAGCTTTCTTT. The chain links TRBV30 to TRBJ1-1; D is unclear. This CDR3 spans 12 amino acids. Germline V lookup: CDR1 GTSNPN, CDR2 SVGIG (reference sequence). Trimming shortened V by 1 base and J by 6 bases, and 9 bases separated the two germline ends.

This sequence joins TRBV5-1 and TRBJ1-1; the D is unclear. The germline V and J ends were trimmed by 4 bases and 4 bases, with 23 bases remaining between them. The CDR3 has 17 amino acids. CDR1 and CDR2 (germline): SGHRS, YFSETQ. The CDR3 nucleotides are TGCGCCAGCAGCCCGGGGAGTGCGCCATCCTCGCCCACTGAAGCTTTCTTT. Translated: CASSPGSAPSSPTEAFF.

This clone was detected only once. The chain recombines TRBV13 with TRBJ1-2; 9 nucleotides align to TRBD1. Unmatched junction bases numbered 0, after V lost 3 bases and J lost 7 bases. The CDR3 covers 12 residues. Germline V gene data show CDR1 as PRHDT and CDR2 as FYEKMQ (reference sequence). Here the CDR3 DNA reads TGTGCCAGCAGCTTGGACAGGGGTGGCTACACCTTC. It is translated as CASSLDRGGYTF.

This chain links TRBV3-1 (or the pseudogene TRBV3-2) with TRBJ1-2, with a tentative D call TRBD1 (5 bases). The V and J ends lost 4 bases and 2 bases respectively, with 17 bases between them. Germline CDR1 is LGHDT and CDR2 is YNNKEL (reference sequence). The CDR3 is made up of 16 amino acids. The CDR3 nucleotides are TGTGCCAGCAGCCTAGGACAACGCCCATCAAACTATGGCTACACCTTC. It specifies CASSLGQRPSNYGYTF.

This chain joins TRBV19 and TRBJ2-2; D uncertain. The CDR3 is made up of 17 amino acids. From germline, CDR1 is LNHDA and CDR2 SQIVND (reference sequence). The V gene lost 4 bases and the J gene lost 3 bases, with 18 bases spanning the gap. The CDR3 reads CASSRSWIPTDTGELFF. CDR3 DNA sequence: TGTGCCAGTAGTAGGTCGTGGATCCCAACGGACACCGGGGAGCTGTTTTTT.

Written as DNA, the CDR3 is TGCGCCAGCAGCCCAGTGGCGGGTATGGACTATGGCTACACCTTC. Residues: CASSPVAGMDYGYTF. This sequence joins TRBV5-1 and TRBJ1-2; D is ambiguous. The V gene lost 4 bases and the J gene lost 3 bases, with 16 bases spanning the gap. The CDR3 is 15 amino acids. CDR1 and CDR2 (germline): SGHRS, YFSETQ.

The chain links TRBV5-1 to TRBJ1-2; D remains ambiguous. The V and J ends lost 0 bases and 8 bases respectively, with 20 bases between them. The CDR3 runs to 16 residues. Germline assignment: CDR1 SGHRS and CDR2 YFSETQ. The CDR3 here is CASSLAGSSSNAGYTF. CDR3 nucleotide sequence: TGCGCCAGCAGCTTGGCGGGGAGCTCCTCGAATGCCGGCTACACCTTC.

CDR3 sequence (DNA): TGTGCCAGCAGTTTAGTCGGTGCAGATACGCAGTATTTT. Its translation is CASSLVGADTQYF. The J gene is TRBJ2-3, the V gene TRBV12-3 or TRBV12-4; D gene uncertain. This CDR3 contains 13 residues. The V gene lost 1 base and the J gene lost 4 bases, with 6 bases spanning the gap.

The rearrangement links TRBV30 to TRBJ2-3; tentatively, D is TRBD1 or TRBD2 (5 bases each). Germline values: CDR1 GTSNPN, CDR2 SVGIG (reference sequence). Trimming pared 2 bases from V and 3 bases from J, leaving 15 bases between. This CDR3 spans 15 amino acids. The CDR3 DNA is TGTGCCTGGAGTCTAGAGGGGAGTTTGACAGATACGCAGTATTTT. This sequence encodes CAWSLEGSLTDTQYF.

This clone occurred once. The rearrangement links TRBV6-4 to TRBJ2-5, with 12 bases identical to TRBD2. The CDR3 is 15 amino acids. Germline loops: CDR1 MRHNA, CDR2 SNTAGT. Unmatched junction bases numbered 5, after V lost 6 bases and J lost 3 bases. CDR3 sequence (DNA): TGTGCCAGCAGCGAACTAGCGGGAGGAAAAGAGACCCAGTACTTC. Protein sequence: CASSELAGGKETQYF.

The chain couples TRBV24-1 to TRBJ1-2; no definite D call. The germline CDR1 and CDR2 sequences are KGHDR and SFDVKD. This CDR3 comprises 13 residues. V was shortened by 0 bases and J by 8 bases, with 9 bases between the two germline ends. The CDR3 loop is CATSDLPSTGYTF. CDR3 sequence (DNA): TGTGCCACCAGTGATTTGCCCAGTACAGGCTACACCTTC.

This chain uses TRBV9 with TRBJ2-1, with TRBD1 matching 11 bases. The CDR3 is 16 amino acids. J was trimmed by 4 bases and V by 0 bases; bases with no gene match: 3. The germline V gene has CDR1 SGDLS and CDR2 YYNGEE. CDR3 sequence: CASSVVGQGVYNEQFF. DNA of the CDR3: TGTGCCAGCAGCGTAGTGGGACAGGGGGTGTACAATGAGCAGTTCTTC.

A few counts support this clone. The DNA for the CDR3 is TGTGCCAGCAGCTTGGGGGCTAATCAGCCCCAGCATTTT. Its protein is CASSLGANQPQHF. This chain connects TRBV5-4 to TRBJ1-5; D unclear. The CDR3 spans 13 residues. Germline V gene sequence: CDR1 SGHNT, CDR2 YYREEE (reference sequence). V lost 0 bases, J lost 4 bases, and 5 bases lay in between.

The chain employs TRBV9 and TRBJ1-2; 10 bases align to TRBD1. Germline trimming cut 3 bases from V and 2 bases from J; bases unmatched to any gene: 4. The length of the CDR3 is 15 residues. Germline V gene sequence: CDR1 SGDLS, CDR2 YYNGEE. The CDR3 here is CASSEGQGVNYGYTF. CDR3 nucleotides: TGTGCCAGCAGCGAAGGACAGGGGGTGAACTATGGCTACACCTTC.

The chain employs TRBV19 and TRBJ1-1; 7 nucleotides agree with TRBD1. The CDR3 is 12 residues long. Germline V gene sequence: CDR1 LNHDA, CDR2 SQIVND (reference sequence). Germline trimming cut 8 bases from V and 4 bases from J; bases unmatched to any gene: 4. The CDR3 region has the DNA TGTGCCAGTCATACAGGGGTCACTGAAGCTTTCTTT. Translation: CASHTGVTEAFF.